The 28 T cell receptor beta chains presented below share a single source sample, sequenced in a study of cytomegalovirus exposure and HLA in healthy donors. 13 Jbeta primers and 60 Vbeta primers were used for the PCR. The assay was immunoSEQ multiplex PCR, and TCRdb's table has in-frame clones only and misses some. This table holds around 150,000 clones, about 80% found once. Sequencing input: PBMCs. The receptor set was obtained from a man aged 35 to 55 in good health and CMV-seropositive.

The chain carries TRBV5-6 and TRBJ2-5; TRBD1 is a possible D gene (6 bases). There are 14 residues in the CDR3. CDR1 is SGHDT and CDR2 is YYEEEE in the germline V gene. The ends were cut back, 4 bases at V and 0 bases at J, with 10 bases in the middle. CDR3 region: CASSLDSHQETQYF. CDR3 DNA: TGTGCCAGCAGCCTGGACAGCCACCAAGAGACCCAGTACTTC.

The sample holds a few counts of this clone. This CDR3 is CASSFGVNTGELFF. DNA for the CDR3: TGTGCCAGCAGCTTCGGAGTGAACACCGGGGAGCTGTTTTTT. This chain connects TRBV5-6 to TRBJ2-2; D is undetermined. The CDR3 sequence is 14 residues long. Germline V gives CDR1 SGHDT, CDR2 YYEEEE. The V gene lost 2 bases and the J gene lost 1 base, with 6 bases spanning the gap.

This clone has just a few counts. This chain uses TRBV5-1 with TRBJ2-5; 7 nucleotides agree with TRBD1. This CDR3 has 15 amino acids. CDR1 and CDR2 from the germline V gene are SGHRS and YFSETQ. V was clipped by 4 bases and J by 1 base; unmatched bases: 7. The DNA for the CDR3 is TGCGCCAGCAGCAACCGGGACAGTCTCCAAGAGACCCAGTACTTC. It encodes CASSNRDSLQETQYF. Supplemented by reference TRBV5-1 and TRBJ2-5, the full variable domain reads KAGVTQTPRYLIKTRGQQVTLSCSPISGHRSVSWYQQTPGQGLQFLFEYFSETQRNKGNFPGRFSGRQFSNSRSEMNVSTLELGDSALYLCASSNRDSLQETQYFGPGTRLLVL.

The CDR3 coding sequence is TGTGCCAGCAGCCCCCAGGACACATCCTACGAGCAGTACTTC. Translating gives CASSPQDTSYEQYF. V gene TRBV7-2 combines with J gene TRBJ2-7; D is perhaps TRBD1 (5 bases). In germline, CDR1 is SGHTA, CDR2 FQGNSA. CDR3 size: 14 residues. Trimming took 5 bases from V and 1 from J, leaving 12 bases between them.

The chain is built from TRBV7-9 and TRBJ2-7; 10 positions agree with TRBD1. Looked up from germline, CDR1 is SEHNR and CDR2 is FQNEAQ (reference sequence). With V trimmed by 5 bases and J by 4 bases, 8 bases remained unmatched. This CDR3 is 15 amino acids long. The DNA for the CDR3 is TGTGCCAGCAGCCCGGACAGGGGGGCCGAGTACGAGCAGTACTTC. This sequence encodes CASSPDRGAEYEQYF.

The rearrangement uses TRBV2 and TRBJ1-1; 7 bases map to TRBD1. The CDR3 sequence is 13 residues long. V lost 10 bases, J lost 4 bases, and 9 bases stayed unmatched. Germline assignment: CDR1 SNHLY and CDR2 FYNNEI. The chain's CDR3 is CATKYRGSTEAFF. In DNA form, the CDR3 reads TGTGCCACAAAATACAGGGGAAGCACTGAAGCTTTCTTT.

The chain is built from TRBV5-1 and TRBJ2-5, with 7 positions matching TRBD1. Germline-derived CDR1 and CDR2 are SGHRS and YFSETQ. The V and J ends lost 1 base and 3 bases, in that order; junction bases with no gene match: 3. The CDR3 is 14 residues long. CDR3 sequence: CASSLFTGEETQYF. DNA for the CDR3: TGCGCCAGCAGCTTGTTCACAGGGGAAGAGACCCAGTACTTC.

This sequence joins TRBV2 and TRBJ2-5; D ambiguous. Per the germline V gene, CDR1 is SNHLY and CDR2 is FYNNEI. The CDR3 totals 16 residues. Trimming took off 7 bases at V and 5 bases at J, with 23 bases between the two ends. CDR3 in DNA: TGTGCCAGCATTGTTAGGTGTCGATGGAGAACGGAGACCCAGTACTTC. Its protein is CASIVRCRWRTETQYF. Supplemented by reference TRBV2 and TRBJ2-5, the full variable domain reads EPEVTQTPSHQVTQMGQEVILRCVPISNHLYFYWYRQILGQKVEFLVSFYNNEISEKSEIFDDQFSVERPDGSNFTLKIRSTKLEDSAMYFCASIVRCRWRTETQYFGPGTRLLVL.

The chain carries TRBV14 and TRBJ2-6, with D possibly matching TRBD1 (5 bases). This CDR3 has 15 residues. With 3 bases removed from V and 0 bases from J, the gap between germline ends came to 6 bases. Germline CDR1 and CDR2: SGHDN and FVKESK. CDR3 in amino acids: CASSHRDSGANVLTF. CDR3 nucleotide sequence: TGTGCCAGCAGCCACAGGGACTCTGGGGCCAACGTCCTGACTTTC.

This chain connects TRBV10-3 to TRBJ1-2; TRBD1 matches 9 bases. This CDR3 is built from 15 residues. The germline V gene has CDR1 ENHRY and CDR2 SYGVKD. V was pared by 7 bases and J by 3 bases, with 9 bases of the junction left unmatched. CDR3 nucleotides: TGTGCCATCAATACTATGGACAGGGGTGACTATGGCTACACCTTC. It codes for CAINTMDRGDYGYTF.

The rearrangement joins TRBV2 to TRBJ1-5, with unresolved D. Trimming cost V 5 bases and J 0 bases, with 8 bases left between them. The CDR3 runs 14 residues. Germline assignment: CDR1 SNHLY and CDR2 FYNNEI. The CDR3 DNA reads TGTGCCAGCAGTCCTAATCATAGCAATCAGCCCCAGCATTTT. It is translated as CASSPNHSNQPQHF.

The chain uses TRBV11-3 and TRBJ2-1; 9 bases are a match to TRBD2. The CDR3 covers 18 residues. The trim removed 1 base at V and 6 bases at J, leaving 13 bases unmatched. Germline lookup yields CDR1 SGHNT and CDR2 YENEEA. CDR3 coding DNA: TGTGCCAGCAGCTTAGGCCTCGTGGCGGGAGGGACGTTCAATGAGCAGTTCTTC. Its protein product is CASSLGLVAGGTFNEQFF.

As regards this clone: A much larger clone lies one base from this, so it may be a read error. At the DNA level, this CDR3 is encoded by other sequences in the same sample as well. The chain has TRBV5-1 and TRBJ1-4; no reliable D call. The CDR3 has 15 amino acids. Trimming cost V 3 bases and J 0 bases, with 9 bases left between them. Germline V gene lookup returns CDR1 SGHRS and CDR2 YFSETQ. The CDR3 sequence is CASSSMAATNEKLFF. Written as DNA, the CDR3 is TGCGCCAGCAGCTCGATGGCAGCAACTAATGAAAAACTGTTTTTT.

The CDR3 nucleotides read TGCGCCAGCAGCCAAGTATGGGCTAGCACAGATACGCAGTATTTT. Residues: CASSQVWASTDTQYF. The chain couples TRBV4-1 to TRBJ2-3; the D is unclear. The CDR3 contains 15 residues. Germline CDR1 MGHRA, CDR2 YSYEKL. The V end was cut by 1 base, the J end by 0 bases, with 8 bases between.

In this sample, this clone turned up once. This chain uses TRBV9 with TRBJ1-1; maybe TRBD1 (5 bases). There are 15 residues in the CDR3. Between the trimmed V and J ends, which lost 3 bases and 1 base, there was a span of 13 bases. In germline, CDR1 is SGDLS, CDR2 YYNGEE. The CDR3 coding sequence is TGTGCCAGCAGCGCCGTTAGGGGCCAGAACACTGAAGCTTTCTTT. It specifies CASSAVRGQNTEAFF.

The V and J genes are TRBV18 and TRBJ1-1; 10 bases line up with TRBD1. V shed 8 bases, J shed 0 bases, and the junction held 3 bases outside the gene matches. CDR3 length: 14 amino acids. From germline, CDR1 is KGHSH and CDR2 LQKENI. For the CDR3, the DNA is TGTGCCAGCGGGACAGGGGTCATGAACACTGAAGCTTTCTTT. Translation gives CASGTGVMNTEAFF.

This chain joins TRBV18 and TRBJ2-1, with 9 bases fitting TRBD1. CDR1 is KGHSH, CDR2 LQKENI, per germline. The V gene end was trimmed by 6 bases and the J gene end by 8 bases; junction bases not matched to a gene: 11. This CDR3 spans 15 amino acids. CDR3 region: CASSQPDRGWDEQFF. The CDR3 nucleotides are TGTGCCAGCTCCCAACCGGACAGGGGTTGGGATGAGCAGTTCTTC.

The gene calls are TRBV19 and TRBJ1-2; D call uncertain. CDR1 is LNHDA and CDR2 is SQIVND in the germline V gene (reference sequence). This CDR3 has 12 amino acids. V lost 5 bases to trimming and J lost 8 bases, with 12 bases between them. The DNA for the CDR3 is TGTGCCAGTAGTTGGCAGGCAGGCGGCTACACCTTC. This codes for CASSWQAGGYTF.

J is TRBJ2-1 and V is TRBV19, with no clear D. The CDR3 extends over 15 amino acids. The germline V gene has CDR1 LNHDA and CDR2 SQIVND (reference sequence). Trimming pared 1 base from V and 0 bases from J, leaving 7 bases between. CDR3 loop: CASSIAVSSYNEQFF. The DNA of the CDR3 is TGTGCCAGTAGTATAGCGGTTAGCTCCTACAATGAGCAGTTCTTC.

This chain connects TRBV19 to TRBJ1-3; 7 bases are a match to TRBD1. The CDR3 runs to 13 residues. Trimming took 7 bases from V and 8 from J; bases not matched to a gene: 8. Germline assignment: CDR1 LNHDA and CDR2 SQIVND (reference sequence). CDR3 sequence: CASTTGQEDTIYF. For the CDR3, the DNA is TGTGCCAGTACTACCGGACAGGAGGACACCATATATTTT.

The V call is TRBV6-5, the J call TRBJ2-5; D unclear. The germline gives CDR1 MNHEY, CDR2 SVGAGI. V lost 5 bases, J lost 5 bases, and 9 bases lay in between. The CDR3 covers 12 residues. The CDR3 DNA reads TGTGCCAGCAGTCTAGACCCGGAGACCCAGTACTTC. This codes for CASSLDPETQYF.

CDR3 DNA: TGTGCCAGCAGCTTTCGACAGGGGAACACTGAAGCTTTCTTT. It is translated as CASSFRQGNTEAFF. This chain links TRBV7-2 with TRBJ1-1; 7 bases map to TRBD1. Germline V gene sequence: CDR1 SGHTA, CDR2 FQGNSA. The CDR3 contains 14 residues. The V segment lost 3 bases and the J segment 1 base; nucleotides outside the gene matches: 2.

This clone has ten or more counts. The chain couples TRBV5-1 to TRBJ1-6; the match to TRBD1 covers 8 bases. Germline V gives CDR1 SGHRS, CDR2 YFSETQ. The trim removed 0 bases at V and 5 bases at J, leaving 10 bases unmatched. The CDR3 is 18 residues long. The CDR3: CASSLAGAGGRNNSPLHF. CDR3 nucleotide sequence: TGCGCCAGCAGCTTGGCCGGAGCAGGGGGCAGGAATAATTCACCCCTCCACTTT.

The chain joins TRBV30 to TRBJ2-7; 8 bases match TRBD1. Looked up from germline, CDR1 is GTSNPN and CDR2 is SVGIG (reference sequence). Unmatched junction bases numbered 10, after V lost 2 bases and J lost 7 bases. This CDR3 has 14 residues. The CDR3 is CAWSIRTGPGEQYF. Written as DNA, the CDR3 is TGTGCCTGGAGTATTAGGACAGGGCCCGGGGAGCAGTACTTC. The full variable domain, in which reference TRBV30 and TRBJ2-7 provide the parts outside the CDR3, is SQTIHQWPATLVQPVGSPLSLECTVEGTSNPNLYWYRQAAGRGLQLLFYSVGIGQISSEVPQNLSASRPQDRQFILSSKKLLLSDSGFYLCAWSIRTGPGEQYFGPGTRLTVT.

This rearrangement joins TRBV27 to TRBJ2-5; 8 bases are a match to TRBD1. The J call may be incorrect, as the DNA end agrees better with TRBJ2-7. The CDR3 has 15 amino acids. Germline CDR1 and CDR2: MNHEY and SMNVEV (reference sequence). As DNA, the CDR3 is TGTGCCAGCAGTTTATCCCACAGGGGGAGACACGAGCAGTACTTC. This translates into CASSLSHRGRHEQYF.

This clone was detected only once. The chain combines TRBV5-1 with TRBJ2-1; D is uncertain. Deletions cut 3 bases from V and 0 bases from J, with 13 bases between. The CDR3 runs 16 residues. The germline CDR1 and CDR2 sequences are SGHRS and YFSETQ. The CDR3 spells CASSSYFLSSYNEQFF. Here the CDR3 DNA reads TGCGCCAGCAGCTCTTATTTCCTAAGCTCCTACAATGAGCAGTTCTTC.

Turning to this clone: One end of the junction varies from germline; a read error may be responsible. The CDR3 here is CAISERLRGEQCF. CDR3 DNA: TGTGCCATCAGTGAACGATTACGGGGAGAGCAGTGCTTC. The genes are TRBV10-3 and TRBJ2-7; D might be TRBD2 (5 bases). CDR1 is ENHRY and CDR2 is SYGVKD in the germline V gene. The CDR3 has 13 amino acids.

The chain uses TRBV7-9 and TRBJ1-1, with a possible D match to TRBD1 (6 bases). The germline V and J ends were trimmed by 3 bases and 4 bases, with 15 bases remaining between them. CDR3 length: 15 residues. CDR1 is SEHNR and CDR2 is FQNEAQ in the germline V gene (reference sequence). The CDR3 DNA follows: TGTGCCAGCAGCTTCTTATCAGGGGCCGCCACTGAAGCTTTCTTT. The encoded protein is CASSFLSGAATEAFF.